This T cell receptor (beta chain) is drawn from a study of siplizumab effects on memory and regulatory T cells. V dropped 8 bases and J dropped 6; count of bases not matched to a gene: 9. The germline CDR1 and CDR2 sequences are MNHEY and SVGAGI. The CDR3 is made up of 15 amino acids. Assay: immunoSEQ multiplex PCR; the TCRdb copy retains only in-frame clones and omits some. The sample holds tens of thousands of clones; approximately 95% are singletons and the top ten take less than 20%. Sequencing input: CD8+ T cells sorted from blood. V and J are TRBV6-5 and TRBJ2-1, with 11 bases matching TRBD1. This clonotype originated in a human donor in good health. This CDR3 reads CASAPGTGGGNEQFF. CDR3 nucleotide sequence: TGTGCCAGCGCCCCCGGGACAGGGGGTGGCAATGAGCAGTTCTTC.